This is a list of T cell receptor beta chains from one sample in a study of T cells in localized non-small cell lung cancer. The protocol was immunoSEQ multiplex PCR, while the TCRdb copy is restricted to in-frame clones and leaves out a portion. The table includes over 20,000 clones, more than 65% detected once. Sequencing was performed on peripheral blood, taken before any cancer treatment. The receptors derive from a man between 35 and 75 years old with stage III squamous cell lung carcinoma. CDR3s include the opening cysteine and the closing phenylalanine or tryptophan. A D gene is named only where the DNA matches it firmly. Size tells how often a clone was seen (once, few, many) or the class of an expanded clone, and some rows leave it out.

j_call	v_call	d_call	clone_size	cdr3_nt	cdr3_aa
TRBJ2-2	TRBV10-1	TRBD2	once	TGCGCCAGCAGTGAGTTAGGACTAGCGGGACCTACGAACACCGGGGAGCTGTTTTTT	CASSELGLAGPTNTGELFF
TRBJ1-2	TRBV6-5	TRBD1	.	TGTGCCAGTCTAACAGGGACAGGGGGATTTTACACCTTC	CASLTGTGGFYTF
TRBJ2-2	TRBV28	.	few	TGTGCCAGCAGTCCCGGGGCAAACACCGGGGAGCTGTTTTTT	CASSPGANTGELFF
TRBJ1-4	TRBV25-1	.	.	TGTGCCAGCAACGGACGGGGGGTGGGAGAAAAACTGTTTTTT	CASNGRGVGEKLFF
TRBJ2-7	TRBV6-1	.	.	TGTGCCAGCAGTGAACACCCTAACGGGTACGAGCAGTACTTC	CASSEHPNGYEQYF
TRBJ1-1	TRBV10-2	.	.	TGCGCCAGCAGTGTTGGGGCTGAAGCTTTCTTT	CASSVGAEAFF
TRBJ1-5	TRBV12-5	.	few	TGTGCTAGTGGTTACACAACAGGGAAACAACCCCAGCATTTT	CASGYTTGKQPQHF
TRBJ2-1	TRBV15	.	.	TGTGCCATTTCCAGACACGGCAATGAGCAGTTCTTC	CAISRHGNEQFF
TRBJ2-1	TRBV6-1	.	.	TGTGCCAGCAGTGAGATTTGGGTAAACAATGAGCAGTTCTTC	CASSEIWVNNEQFF
TRBJ2-7	TRBV13	.	.	TGTGCCAGCAGCTTAGCGGGGACCTACGAGCAGTACTTC	CASSLAGTYEQYF
TRBJ2-2	TRBV28	.	few	TGTGCCAGCAGTTTGATCAGAGAGGTCACCGGGGAGCTGTTTTTT	CASSLIREVTGELFF
TRBJ2-3	TRBV9	.	.	TGTGCCAGCAGCGTAGCGGGGTGGGGGGCAGATACGCAGTATTTT	CASSVAGWGADTQYF
TRBJ1-3	TRBV9	.	.	TGTGCCAGCAGCGTAGGATCGGGGGACTCTGGAAACACCATATATTTT	CASSVGSGDSGNTIYF
TRBJ2-5	TRBV19	TRBD2	.	TGTGCCAGTAGTAACCTAGCGGGATTAGGTGAGACCCAGTACTTC	CASSNLAGLGETQYF
TRBJ1-1	TRBV14	.	.	TGTGCCAGCAGCCAAGGGGTAGGTTACGCCACTGAAGCTTTCTTT	CASSQGVGYATEAFF
TRBJ2-6	TRBV13	.	.	TGTGCCAGCAGCCTAGGGGATGCTGGGGCCAACGTCCTGACTTTC	CASSLGDAGANVLTF
TRBJ2-7	TRBV7-2	.	once	TGTGCCAGCAGCTATCAGGGGGGGTCCTACGAGCAGTACTTC	CASSYQGGSYEQYF
TRBJ2-3	TRBV7-2	.	.	TGTGCCAGCAGCCGGTCCCAGGGGGATACGCAGTATTTT	CASSRSQGDTQYF
TRBJ2-1	TRBV9	TRBD2	.	TGTGCCAGCAGCACCCTGACTAGCGGCCGAGGGGATGAGCAGTTCTTC	CASSTLTSGRGDEQFF
TRBJ2-2	TRBV28	.	.	TGTGCCAGCAGTCGTGGGGGGGCAGGCGGGGAGCTGTTTTTT	CASSRGGAGGELFF
TRBJ1-2	TRBV27	.	.	TGTGCCAGCAGTTTAAGTACAGACTATGGCTACACCTTC	CASSLSTDYGYTF
TRBJ1-2	TRBV19	.	once	TGTGCCAGTACTAGGGCTAACTATGGCTACACCTTC	CASTRANYGYTF
TRBJ1-5	TRBV4-1	.	.	TGCGCCAGCAGCCCCCAGGGTAGCAATCAGCCCCAGCATTTT	CASSPQGSNQPQHF
TRBJ1-6	TRBV9	.	.	TGTGCCAGCAGCCTTACCCACAGAGGCAACAATTCACCCCTCCACTTT	CASSLTHRGNNSPLHF
TRBJ2-7	TRBV29-1	.	.	TGCAGCGTTTGGGACGGAACCTACGAGCAGTACTTC	CSVWDGTYEQYF
TRBJ1-2	TRBV7-9	.	.	TGTGCCAGCAGCCCCACGGCGGGGCTTCGCTATGGCTACACCTTC	CASSPTAGLRYGYTF
TRBJ1-6	TRBV12-5	.	.	TGTGCTAGTGGTCAGGGCGGCCTTGGTTCACCCCTCCACTTT	CASGQGGLGSPLHF
TRBJ1-2	TRBV2	.	few	TGTGCCAGCGGGAGGTCTGGCTATGGCTACACCTTC	CASGRSGYGYTF
TRBJ2-2	TRBV6-1	.	.	TGTGCCAGCAGTGAATCTGACCGATACACCGGGGAGCTGTTTTTT	CASSESDRYTGELFF
TRBJ1-6	TRBV6-1	TRBD1	medium-sized	TGTGCCAGCAGTAGCCGGGACAGGGAGAGTTCACCCCTCCACTTT	CASSSRDRESSPLHF
TRBJ2-1	TRBV19	.	.	TGTGCCAGTACACCAACCCAGCGGGCCCTTAGTGACAATGAGCAGTTCTTC	CASTPTQRALSDNEQFF
TRBJ1-2	TRBV6-5	.	.	TGTGCCAGCAGTTACCAGGGACCGGGTGGCTACACCTTC	CASSYQGPGGYTF
TRBJ1-4	TRBV5-1	.	.	TGCGCCAGCAGCTTGAGCAGTTCCAATGAAAAACTGTTTTTT	CASSLSSSNEKLFF
TRBJ2-1	TRBV9	.	.	TGTGCCAGCAGCGCCAACGGGGATCCCATCGGACAGTTCTTC	CASSANGDPIGQFF
TRBJ2-1	TRBV5-1	TRBD2	.	TGCGCCAGCAGCTTGGCCGGACTAGCGGGGGATTACAATGAGCAGTTCTTC	CASSLAGLAGDYNEQFF
TRBJ1-1	TRBV27	.	.	TGTGCCAGCACTTCCTTATACAGAAGTCAAAAAAGGAACACTGAAGCTTTCTTT	CASTSLYRSQKRNTEAFF
TRBJ1-2	TRBV18	TRBD1	.	TGTGCCAGCTCACCGGACCGGGACAGAAGAGGCTACACCTTC	CASSPDRDRRGYTF
TRBJ2-7	TRBV2	.	.	TGTGCCAGCAGTCCAGAGATAACCAGGGCGGGGGAGCAGTACTTC	CASSPEITRAGEQYF
TRBJ2-1	TRBV4-2	TRBD2	.	TGTGCCAGCAGCCAAGCGGAGGGGCTAGCGGGAGGGGCATACAATGAGCAGTTCTTC	CASSQAEGLAGGAYNEQFF
TRBJ1-6	TRBV5-8	.	.	TGTGCCAGCAGCTGGGGGGGCTCAGGGAACAATTCACCCCTCCACTTT	CASSWGGSGNNSPLHF
TRBJ1-4	TRBV7-8	.	.	TGTGCCAGCAGCTTAGTATCCACCGAAAAACTGTTTTTT	CASSLVSTEKLFF
TRBJ1-2	TRBV7-9	TRBD1	.	TGTGCCAGCAGCCTTACTGACAGGGCAGGCTACACCTTC	CASSLTDRAGYTF